This is a list of T cell receptor beta chains from one sample in a study of OX40 agonist ivuxolimab in advanced cancers. Assay used: immunoSEQ multiplex PCR; TCRdb lists only in-frame clones, some missing. The table has about 18,000 clones, about two thirds seen once. Source: CD4+ or CD8+ T cells sorted from blood, taken in a trial of the OX40 agonist ivuxolimab. Receptors originate from an adult with an advanced solid tumor such as melanoma, head and neck, liver or kidney cancer. The CDR3 runs from the conserved cysteine through the conserved F or W. Clone size is not always given. Where it is, it says once, few, many or a class for expanded clones.

clone size: -
CDR3 length: 14
J gene: TRBJ1-1
V gene: TRBV4-3
CDR3 protein: CASSQGGSHTEAFF

clone size: -
CDR3 length: 14
J gene: TRBJ2-7
V gene: TRBV6-5
CDR3 protein: CASSYPGSGDEQYF

clone size: medium-sized
CDR3 length: 15
J gene: TRBJ1-1
V gene: TRBV9
CDR3 protein: CASSGGDSEDTEAFF

clone size: few
CDR3 length: 18
J gene: TRBJ1-2
V gene: TRBV27
CDR3 protein: CASSRDMGQGSPGYGYTF

clone size: -
CDR3 length: 12
J gene: TRBJ2-3
V gene: TRBV30
CDR3 protein: CAWSVTGDTQYF

clone size: once
CDR3 length: 16
J gene: TRBJ2-2
V gene: TRBV5-1
CDR3 protein: CASSLPTRLDGGELFF

clone size: -
CDR3 length: 16
J gene: TRBJ2-1
V gene: TRBV4-3
CDR3 protein: CASSQDHPGSDNEQFF

clone size: -
CDR3 length: 12
J gene: TRBJ2-7
V gene: TRBV11-2
CDR3 protein: CASKSPGGEQYF

clone size: -
CDR3 length: 13
J gene: TRBJ2-3
V gene: TRBV5-3
CDR3 protein: CARSRRDFYTQYF

clone size: -
CDR3 length: 12
J gene: TRBJ2-7
V gene: TRBV10-1
CDR3 protein: CASSGLAGGLYF

clone size: -
CDR3 length: 15
J gene: TRBJ1-1
V gene: TRBV2
CDR3 protein: CASSVLQTGGTEAFF

clone size: -
CDR3 length: 16
J gene: TRBJ1-1
V gene: TRBV6-6
CDR3 protein: CASSYWPGAQNTEAFF

clone size: -
CDR3 length: 12
J gene: TRBJ2-1
V gene: TRBV9
CDR3 protein: CASSVEVGEQFF

clone size: -
CDR3 length: 14
J gene: TRBJ1-1
V gene: TRBV15
CDR3 protein: CATRHSLKNTEAFF

clone size: -
CDR3 length: 15
J gene: TRBJ2-1
V gene: TRBV27
CDR3 protein: CASSFERGLYNEQFF

clone size: -
CDR3 length: 13
J gene: -
V gene: TRBV27
CDR3 protein: CASSLQKSYEQYF

clone size: -
CDR3 length: 13
J gene: TRBJ1-2
V gene: TRBV19
CDR3 protein: CASSMDIYYGYTF

clone size: -
CDR3 length: 21
J gene: TRBJ2-4
V gene: TRBV5-1
CDR3 protein: CASSLRWGSGTSGRRENIQYF

clone size: -
CDR3 length: 17
J gene: TRBJ2-2
V gene: TRBV7-3
CDR3 protein: CASSPPGLAGDTGELFF

clone size: -
CDR3 length: 15
J gene: TRBJ2-1
V gene: TRBV7-9
CDR3 protein: CASSWGAGTYNEQFF

clone size: few
CDR3 length: 14
J gene: TRBJ2-7
V gene: TRBV15
CDR3 protein: CATSRGTGSYEQYF

clone size: -
CDR3 length: 17
J gene: TRBJ2-1
V gene: TRBV2
CDR3 protein: CASSEGLHGGWYNEQFF

clone size: -
CDR3 length: 13
J gene: TRBJ2-7
V gene: TRBV28
CDR3 protein: CASRPPGDYEQYF

clone size: -
CDR3 length: 17
J gene: TRBJ1-1
V gene: TRBV28
CDR3 protein: CASSWPPGGQGDTEAFF

clone size: -
CDR3 length: 14
J gene: TRBJ2-7
V gene: TRBV4-1
CDR3 protein: CASSQDGGPYEQYF

clone size: few
CDR3 length: 11
J gene: TRBJ2-7
V gene: TRBV27
CDR3 protein: CASGRGDEQYF

clone size: -
CDR3 length: 12
J gene: TRBJ1-2
V gene: TRBV18
CDR3 protein: CASSPGPDGYTF

clone size: -
CDR3 length: 15
J gene: TRBJ2-5
V gene: TRBV5-1
CDR3 protein: CASSHRDYTQETQYF

clone size: -
CDR3 length: 14
J gene: TRBJ2-7
V gene: TRBV4-3
CDR3 protein: CASSQIRGTGEQYF

clone size: -
CDR3 length: 12
J gene: TRBJ2-5
V gene: TRBV6-5
CDR3 protein: CASSHTMETQYF

clone size: -
CDR3 length: 17
J gene: TRBJ2-2
V gene: TRBV7-8
CDR3 protein: CASSFYSVSANTGELFF

clone size: -
CDR3 length: 14
J gene: TRBJ2-7
V gene: TRBV28
CDR3 protein: CASSPRQVWDEQYF

clone size: few
CDR3 length: 12
J gene: TRBJ2-5
V gene: TRBV30
CDR3 protein: CAWNRDKETQYF

clone size: -
CDR3 length: 17
J gene: TRBJ2-7
V gene: TRBV4-2
CDR3 protein: CASSQSFSGVSSYEQYF

clone size: -
CDR3 length: 15
J gene: TRBJ2-7
V gene: TRBV6-5
CDR3 protein: CASSPDGAGALEQYF

clone size: few
CDR3 length: 13
J gene: TRBJ2-1
V gene: TRBV2
CDR3 protein: CARPGLADNEQFF

clone size: -
CDR3 length: 14
J gene: TRBJ1-1
V gene: TRBV7-2
CDR3 protein: CASSLDPGVPEAFF

clone size: -
CDR3 length: 12
J gene: TRBJ2-3
V gene: TRBV6-1
CDR3 protein: CAIGQGSDTQYF

clone size: few
CDR3 length: 15
J gene: TRBJ2-6
V gene: TRBV9
CDR3 protein: CASSEQASGANVLTF

clone size: -
CDR3 length: 20
J gene: TRBJ1-3
V gene: TRBV27
CDR3 protein: CASSLGKIRQTTTFGNTIYF